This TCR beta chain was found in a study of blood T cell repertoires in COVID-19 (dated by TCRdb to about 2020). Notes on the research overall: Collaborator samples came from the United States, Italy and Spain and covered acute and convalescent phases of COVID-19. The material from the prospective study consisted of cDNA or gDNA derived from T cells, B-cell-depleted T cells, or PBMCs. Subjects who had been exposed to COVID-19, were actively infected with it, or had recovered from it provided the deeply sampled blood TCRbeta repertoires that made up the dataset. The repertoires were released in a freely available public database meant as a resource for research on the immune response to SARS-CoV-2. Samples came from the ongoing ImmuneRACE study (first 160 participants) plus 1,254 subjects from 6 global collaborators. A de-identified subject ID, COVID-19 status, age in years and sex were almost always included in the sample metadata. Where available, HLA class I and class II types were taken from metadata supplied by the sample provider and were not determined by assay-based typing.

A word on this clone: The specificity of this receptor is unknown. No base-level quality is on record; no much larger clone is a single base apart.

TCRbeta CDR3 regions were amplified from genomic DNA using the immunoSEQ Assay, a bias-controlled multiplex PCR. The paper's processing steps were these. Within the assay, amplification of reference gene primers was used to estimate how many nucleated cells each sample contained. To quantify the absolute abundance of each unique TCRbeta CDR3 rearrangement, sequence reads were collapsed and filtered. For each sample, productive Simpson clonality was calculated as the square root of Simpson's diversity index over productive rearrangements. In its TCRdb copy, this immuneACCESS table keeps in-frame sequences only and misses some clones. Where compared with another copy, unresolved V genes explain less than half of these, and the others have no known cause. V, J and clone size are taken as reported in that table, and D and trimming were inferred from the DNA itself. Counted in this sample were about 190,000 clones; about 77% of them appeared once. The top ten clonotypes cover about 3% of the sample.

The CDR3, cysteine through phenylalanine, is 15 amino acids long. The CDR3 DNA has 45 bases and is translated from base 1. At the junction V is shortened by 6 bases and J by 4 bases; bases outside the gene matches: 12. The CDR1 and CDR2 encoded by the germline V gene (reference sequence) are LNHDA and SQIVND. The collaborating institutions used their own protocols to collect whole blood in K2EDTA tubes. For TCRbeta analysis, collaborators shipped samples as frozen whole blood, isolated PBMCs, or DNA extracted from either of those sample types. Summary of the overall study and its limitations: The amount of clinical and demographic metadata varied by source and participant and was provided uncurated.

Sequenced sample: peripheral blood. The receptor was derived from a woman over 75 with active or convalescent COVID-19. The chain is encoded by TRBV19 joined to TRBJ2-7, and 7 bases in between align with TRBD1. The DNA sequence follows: TGTGCCAGTAGGGTTTCGGACAGGATCCTTTACGAGCAGTACTTC. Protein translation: CASRVSDRILYEQYF.